Included here is one TCR beta chain sequence, with context. Memory CD4+ cells were the fraction left after CD45RA+ naive selection. Method: immunoSEQ multiplex PCR; TCRdb's copy keeps in-frame clones and lacks some. The sample has 950,000 to 1,100,000 clones; about 75% are singletons. The sample comes from a study of shared clonotypes between healthy human individuals. CDR3 size: 14 residues. CDR1 and CDR2 (germline): MDHEN, SYDVKM. V gave up 6 bases and J gave up 7 bases, with 15 bases separating them. The sequenced material came from memory CD4+ T cells sorted from blood. Sample subset: CD45RA-negative fraction. J is TRBJ1-4 and V is TRBV28; D remains unclear. The TCR was taken from a man aged 18-30 years in good health. The CDR3 here is CASRRHRDSEKLFF. The CDR3 DNA sequence: TGTGCCAGCAGACGGCATAGGGATTCTGAAAAACTGTTTTTT. The complete variable domain, with remaining parts taken from reference TRBV28 and TRBJ1-4, reads DVKVTQSSRYLVKRTGEKVFLECVQDMDHENMFWYRQDPGLGLRLIYFSYDVKMKEKGDIPEGYSVSREKKERFSLILESASTNQTSMYLCASRRHRDSEKLFFGSGTQLSVL.